These T cell receptor beta chains were read from a single sample in a study of cytomegalovirus exposure and HLA in healthy donors. TCRdb keeps only in-frame clones here, not all; method: immunoSEQ multiplex PCR. Among 150,000 to 200,000 clones listed, 70% to 90% were seen once. Sequenced input: PBMCs. The receptors originated from a woman younger than 30 in good health and CMV-seronegative. CDR3s include the opening cysteine and the closing phenylalanine or tryptophan. A D gene is named only where the DNA matches it firmly. The size field is filled for only some rows; it gives once, few, many or a size class.

cdr3_nt cdr3_aa j_call clone_size d_call v_call
TGTGCCAGCAGCACCCCCCGGGACAGGGGTTCCTACGAGCAGTACTTC CASSTPRDRGSYEQYF TRBJ2-7 - TRBD1 TRBV7-8
TGTGCCAGCAGCCGACTGGGGGGAGGGTACGAGAGGGAGCTGTTTTTT CASSRLGGGYERELFF TRBJ2-2 - TRBD2 TRBV5-5
TGTGCCAGCAGCTTCCCTCGGCTAGCGGGAGGAATGGATGAGCAGTTCTTC CASSFPRLAGGMDEQFF TRBJ2-1 - TRBD2 TRBV7-9
TGTGCCAGCAGCTTTCGGACAGGGGGCAACACTGAAGCTTTCTTT CASSFRTGGNTEAFF TRBJ1-1 - TRBD1 TRBV7-2
TGTGCCAGTAGTACTGGACAGGGACTATATGGGGGCTACACCTTC CASSTGQGLYGGYTF TRBJ1-2 - TRBD1 TRBV19
TGTGCCAGCAGCTTGGGCGGACAGGGGGTTAATGAGCAGTTCTTC CASSLGGQGVNEQFF TRBJ2-1 once TRBD1 TRBV5-4
TGCGCCAGCAGCCGCCCAGGGGGCGGGTACGAGCAGTACTTC CASSRPGGGYEQYF TRBJ2-7 - TRBD1 TRBV4-3
TGTGCCTGGAGTGTACGCAGCCAAGAGACCCAGTACTTC CAWSVRSQETQYF TRBJ2-5 - - TRBV30
TGTGCCAGCAGCGATAGCGGGGGATCAGGCACAGATACGCAGTATTTT CASSDSGGSGTDTQYF TRBJ2-3 - TRBD2 TRBV6-4
TGTGCCAGCAGTCGACAGGGAAGCACAGATACGCAGTATTTT CASSRQGSTDTQYF TRBJ2-3 - TRBD1 TRBV6-5
TGTGCCAGCAGCCTATCTAGGGAAAAACTGTTTTTT CASSLSREKLFF TRBJ1-4 - - TRBV7-3
TGTGCCACCAGCAGAGATTCCCGTTCACCCCTCCACTTT CATSRDSRSPLHF TRBJ1-6 - - TRBV15
TGTGCCGGAAGACAGGGGCCGGATGAAAAACTGTTTTTT CAGRQGPDEKLFF TRBJ1-4 - TRBD1 TRBV19
TGCAGCGTTAGAGAGACAGGTACCTACGAGCAGTACTTC CSVRETGTYEQYF TRBJ2-7 - - TRBV29-1
TGTGCCAGCAGCCCGCTCGGAGAGGCCACTGAAGCTTTCTTT CASSPLGEATEAFF TRBJ1-1 few - TRBV4-2
TGTGCCAGCGGGCCTTCGAACACCGGGGAGCTGTTTTTT CASGPSNTGELFF TRBJ2-2 once - TRBV28
TGTGCCAGCAGCGTAGGGGGAGCGGGAGGGCCCTACGAGCAGTACTTC CASSVGGAGGPYEQYF TRBJ2-7 few TRBD2 TRBV9
TGTGCCAGCAGCTTAGATTCTGGGGGGAATGAGCAGTTCTTC CASSLDSGGNEQFF TRBJ2-1 - - TRBV11-2
TGTGCCTGGGCTCTTGGAGACAGGGGTACCCAGTACTTC CAWALGDRGTQYF TRBJ2-5 - TRBD1 TRBV30
TGTGCCAGCAGCCCGGACAGGGATCAGCCCCAGCATTTT CASSPDRDQPQHF TRBJ1-5 - TRBD1 TRBV27
TGTGCCAGCATGCAGCTACAGGGGACTGAAGCTTTCTTT CASMQLQGTEAFF TRBJ1-1 - TRBD1 TRBV6-1
TGTGCCAGCAGCTTCCGAGCGGAAAACACTGAAGCTTTCTTT CASSFRAENTEAFF TRBJ1-1 - - TRBV7-9
TGTGCCAGCAGCCAACAGGGGGGCCAGCCCCAGCATTTT CASSQQGGQPQHF TRBJ1-5 - TRBD1 TRBV6-4
TGTGCCAGCTCACCAGCCAGGGGGCCGGTCCTTGGCTACACCTTC CASSPARGPVLGYTF TRBJ1-2 - TRBD1 TRBV18
TGTGCCAGCAGCTTCGGAACGATGGGGGGCGAGCAGTACTTC CASSFGTMGGEQYF TRBJ2-7 - - TRBV9
TGTGCCAGCAGCCTCAATAGCGGGTCCTACAATGAGCAGTTCTTC CASSLNSGSYNEQFF TRBJ2-1 - TRBD2 TRBV7-2
TGTGCCAGCAGCTTGCCCCCAAGCGCTCCCTTC CASSLPPSAPF TRBJ2-7 - - TRBV5-8
TGTGCCAGCAGCTTGCCCCTGACAGGCGGGAACACTGAAGCTTTCTTT CASSLPLTGGNTEAFF TRBJ1-1 - - TRBV5-4
TGTGCCAGCAGTTGGGGGACAGGGGGATCCTACGAGCAGTACTTC CASSWGTGGSYEQYF TRBJ2-7 - TRBD1 TRBV6-6
TGTGCCAGCAGCTTAGAGTACACCATGAACACTGAAGCTTTCTTT CASSLEYTMNTEAFF TRBJ1-1 - - TRBV7-2
TGTGCCAGCAGACCGACAGGGAATAGCAATCAGCCCCAGCATTTT CASRPTGNSNQPQHF TRBJ1-5 - TRBD1 TRBV6-5
TGTGCCAGCAGCACCGGGACAAGGGTGGTTGGTGAAAAACTGTTTTTT CASSTGTRVVGEKLFF TRBJ1-4 once - TRBV7-8
TGTGCCAGCAGTGTGGGACAGTTGAACACTGAAGCTTTCTTT CASSVGQLNTEAFF TRBJ1-1 few TRBD1 TRBV6-1
TGTGCCAGCAGCTTAGAGGGCTATTCCTACGAGCAGTACTTC CASSLEGYSYEQYF TRBJ2-7 - - TRBV11-2
TGTGCCAGCAGTGCGGAGCGGGAGGGCTGGGAGACCCAGTACTTC CASSAEREGWETQYF TRBJ2-5 - TRBD2 TRBV6-1
TGCGCCAGCAGCCAAGATTCGGGAGGTCAGCCCCAGCATTTT CASSQDSGGQPQHF TRBJ1-5 - - TRBV4-3
TGCGCCAGCAGCCGGTCCGGGACTACCCAAGAGACCCAGTACTTC CASSRSGTTQETQYF TRBJ2-5 - TRBD2 TRBV4-1
TGTGCCAGCAGTCTGACAGGGGCGGACTATGGCTACACCTTC CASSLTGADYGYTF TRBJ1-2 few TRBD1 TRBV6-1
TGTGCCTGGGGGACAGCAAGGGATACGCAGTATTTT CAWGTARDTQYF TRBJ2-3 - TRBD1 TRBV30
TGTGCCAGCAGGCAGCTAGCGGGGGACTCCTACGAGCAGTACTTC CASRQLAGDSYEQYF TRBJ2-7 - TRBD2 TRBV5-4
TGTGCCAGCAGCCAGGGGAGGGAGTTTGGAGACTACGAGCAGTACTTC CASSQGREFGDYEQYF TRBJ2-7 - TRBD2 TRBV14
TGTGCCATCAGCCTCCGGTCGGTAATGAACTACGAGCAGTACTTC CAISLRSVMNYEQYF TRBJ2-7 few - TRBV10-3
TGCAGTGCTCCGATGCCGGGTGAGCAGTTCTTC CSAPMPGEQFF TRBJ2-1 - - TRBV20-1
TGTGCCAGCAGCTTAGGCCCGGGACTAGCCTACAATGAGCAGTTCTTC CASSLGPGLAYNEQFF TRBJ2-1 - TRBD2 TRBV7-9
TGCGCCAGCAGCCTGAGCGGGAGGGGAAGTGAGCAGTTCTTC CASSLSGRGSEQFF TRBJ2-1 - TRBD2 TRBV4-3
TGTGCCAGCAGCTCGGTGGGGACAGGATTTGGAGCTTTCTTT CASSSVGTGFGAFF TRBJ1-1 once TRBD1 TRBV28
TGTGCCAGAGGGGACTTTCTAAATGAGCAGTTCTTC CARGDFLNEQFF TRBJ2-1 - - TRBV2
TGTGCCAGCAGATTTCCGGGACAGGGCCCCGAGCAGTACTTC CASRFPGQGPEQYF TRBJ2-7 - TRBD1 TRBV28
TGTGCCAGCAGTTACTCGCGCGCCCGCGAGCAGTACTTC CASSYSRAREQYF TRBJ2-7 - - TRBV6-5
TGTGCCAGCAGGCCAAGACAGGGGAGGTTCTATGGCTACACCTTC CASRPRQGRFYGYTF TRBJ1-2 - TRBD1 TRBV6-5
TGCGCCAGTCAGCCGGACAGCCTGGGGAATTCACCCCTCCACTTT CASQPDSLGNSPLHF TRBJ1-6 - - TRBV5-1
TGTGCCAGCAGCTTCGGTGGAGGGAGTCCCTACGAGCAGTACTTC CASSFGGGSPYEQYF TRBJ2-7 - - TRBV7-2
TGCGCCAGCAGCCACCCTAGGGACAGGGACTATAATTCACCCCTCCACTTT CASSHPRDRDYNSPLHF TRBJ1-6 - TRBD1 TRBV4-1
TGTGCTAGCAGCCACCCTATCACCAACGTCCTGACTTTC CASSHPITNVLTF TRBJ2-6 - - TRBV7-7
TGTGCCAGCACCCCGGAGACAGGGGGAAATCAGCCCCAGCATTTT CASTPETGGNQPQHF TRBJ1-5 - TRBD1 TRBV2
TGCGCCAGCAGCTTGGAGACTGACACAGATACGCAGTATTTT CASSLETDTDTQYF TRBJ2-3 - - TRBV5-1
TGCAGCGTTGAAGTGGACAGCACTGAAGCTTTCTTT CSVEVDSTEAFF TRBJ1-1 - - TRBV29-1
TGTGCCAGCAGCTCCCAACAGGGGCTCTATGGCTACACCTTC CASSSQQGLYGYTF TRBJ1-2 - TRBD1 TRBV6-6
TGTGCCAGCTCACCACCCGGCGGGGGGGCAGAGACCCAGTACTTC CASSPPGGGAETQYF TRBJ2-5 - TRBD2 TRBV18